The entry below describes one T cell receptor beta chain. Its specificity is unknown. The CDR3 has 14 amino acids. With 2 bases removed from V and 2 bases from J, the gap between germline ends came to 13 bases. The germline V gene encodes CDR1 SQVTM and CDR2 ANQGSEA. The sample comes from a study of tumor-infiltrating lymphocytes in localized non-small cell lung cancer. About the research overall: From each patient, both tumor and uninvolved lung, non-adjacent to tumor, were sampled. General study findings and limits: IM1 and IM2 tumors showed no difference in T-cell fraction. Different pieces of the same tissue went to different assays, confounding technical variation with intratumor heterogeneity. Compared with uninvolved lung, tumors showed higher T cell infiltration by TCRbeta sequencing.

The method was immunoSEQ multiplex PCR; TCRdb's version includes in-frame clones alone and lacks a portion of them. The sample has about 11,000 clones; approximately 86% are singletons. The TCR comes from a human donor with non-small cell lung cancer. Material for sequencing was uninvolved lung tissue not adjacent to the tumor. J is TRBJ2-7 and V is TRBV29-1; D unclear. The CDR3 sequence is CSVESDTLAYEQYF. CDR3 coding DNA: TGCAGCGTTGAATCCGACACGTTGGCCTACGAGCAGTACTTC.